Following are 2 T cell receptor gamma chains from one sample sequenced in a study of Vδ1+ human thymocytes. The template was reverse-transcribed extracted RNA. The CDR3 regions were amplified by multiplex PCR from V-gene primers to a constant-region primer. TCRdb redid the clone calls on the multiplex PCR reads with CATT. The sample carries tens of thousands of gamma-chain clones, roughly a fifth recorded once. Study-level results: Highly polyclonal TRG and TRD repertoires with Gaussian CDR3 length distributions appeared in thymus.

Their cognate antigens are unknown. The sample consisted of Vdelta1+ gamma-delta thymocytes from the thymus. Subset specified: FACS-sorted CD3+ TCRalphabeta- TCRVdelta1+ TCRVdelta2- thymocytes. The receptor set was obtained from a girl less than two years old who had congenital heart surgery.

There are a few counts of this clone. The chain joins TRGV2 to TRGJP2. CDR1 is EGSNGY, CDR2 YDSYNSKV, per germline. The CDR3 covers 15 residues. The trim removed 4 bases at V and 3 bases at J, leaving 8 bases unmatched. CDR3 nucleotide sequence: TGTGCCACCTGGGAACCCGCGGGTAGTGATTGGATCAAGACGTTT. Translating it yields CATWEPAGSDWIKTF.

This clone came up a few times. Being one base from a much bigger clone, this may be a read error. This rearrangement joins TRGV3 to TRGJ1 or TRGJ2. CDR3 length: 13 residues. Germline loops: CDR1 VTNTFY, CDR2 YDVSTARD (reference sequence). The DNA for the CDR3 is TGTGCCACCCGGGACAGGCGATATTATAAGAAACTCTTT. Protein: CATRDRRYYKKLF.